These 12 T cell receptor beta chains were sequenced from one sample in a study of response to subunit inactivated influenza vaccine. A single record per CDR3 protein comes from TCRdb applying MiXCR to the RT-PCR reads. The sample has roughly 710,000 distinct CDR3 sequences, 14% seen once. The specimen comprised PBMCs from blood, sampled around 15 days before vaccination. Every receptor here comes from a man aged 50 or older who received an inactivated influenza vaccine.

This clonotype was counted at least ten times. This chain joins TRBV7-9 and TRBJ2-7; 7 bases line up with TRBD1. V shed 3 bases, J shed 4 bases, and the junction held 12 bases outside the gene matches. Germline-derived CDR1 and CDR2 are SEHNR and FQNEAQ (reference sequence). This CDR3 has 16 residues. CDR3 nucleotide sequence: TGTGCCAGCAGCTTGCGTTCCGGGACAGCACTATACGAGCAGTACTTC. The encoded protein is CASSLRSGTALYEQYF.

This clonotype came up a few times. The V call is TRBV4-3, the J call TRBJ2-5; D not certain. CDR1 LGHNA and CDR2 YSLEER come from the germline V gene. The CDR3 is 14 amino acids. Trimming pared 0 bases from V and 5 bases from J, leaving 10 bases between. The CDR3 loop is CASSQDVRTETQYF. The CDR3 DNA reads TGCGCCAGCAGCCAAGACGTCAGGACCGAGACCCAGTACTTC.

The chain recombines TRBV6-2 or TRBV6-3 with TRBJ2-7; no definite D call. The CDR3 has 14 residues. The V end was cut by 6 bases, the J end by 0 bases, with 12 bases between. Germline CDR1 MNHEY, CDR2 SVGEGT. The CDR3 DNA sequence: TGTGCCAGCAGCTGGCTCCGCAACTCCTACGAGCAGTACTTC. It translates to CASSWLRNSYEQYF.

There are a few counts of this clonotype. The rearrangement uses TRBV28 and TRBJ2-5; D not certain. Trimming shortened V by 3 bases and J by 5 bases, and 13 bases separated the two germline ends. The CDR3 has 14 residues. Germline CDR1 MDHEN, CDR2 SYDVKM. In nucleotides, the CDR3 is TGTGCCAGCAGTTTCCGTCGGGTTTGGGAGACCCAGTACTTC. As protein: CASSFRRVWETQYF.

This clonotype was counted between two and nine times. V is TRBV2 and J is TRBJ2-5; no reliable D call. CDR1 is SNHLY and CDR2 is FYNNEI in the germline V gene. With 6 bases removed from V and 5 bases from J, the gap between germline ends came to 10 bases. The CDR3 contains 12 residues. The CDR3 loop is CASRRDTETQYF. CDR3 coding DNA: TGTGCCAGCAGGAGAGACACGGAGACCCAGTACTTC.

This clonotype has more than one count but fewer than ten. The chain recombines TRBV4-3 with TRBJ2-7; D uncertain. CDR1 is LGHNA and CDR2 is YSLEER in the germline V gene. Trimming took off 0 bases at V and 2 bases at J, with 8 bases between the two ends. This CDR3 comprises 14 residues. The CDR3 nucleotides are TGCGCCAGCAGCCAAGAGTATGGAACCTACGAGCAGTACTTC. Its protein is CASSQEYGTYEQYF.

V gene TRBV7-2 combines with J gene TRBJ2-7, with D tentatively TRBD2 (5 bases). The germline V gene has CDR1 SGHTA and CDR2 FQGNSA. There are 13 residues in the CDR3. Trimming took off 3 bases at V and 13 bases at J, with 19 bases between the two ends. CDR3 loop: CASSFQAVPHPYF. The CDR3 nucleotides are TGTGCCAGCAGCTTCCAAGCGGTCCCGCATCCCTACTTC.

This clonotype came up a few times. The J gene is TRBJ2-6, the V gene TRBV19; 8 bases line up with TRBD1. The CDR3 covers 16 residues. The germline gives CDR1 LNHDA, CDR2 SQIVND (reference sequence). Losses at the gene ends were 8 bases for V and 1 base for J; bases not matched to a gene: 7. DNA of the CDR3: TGTGCCAGTGGAGGACAGGGTTCATCTGGGGCCAACGTCCTGACTTTC. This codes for CASGGQGSSGANVLTF. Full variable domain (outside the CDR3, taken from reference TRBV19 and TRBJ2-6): DGGITQSPKYLFRKEGQNVTLSCEQNLNHDAMYWYRQDPGQGLRLIYYSQIVNDFQKGDIAEGYSVSREKKESFPLTVTSAQKNPTAFYLCASGGQGSSGANVLTFGAGSRLTVL.

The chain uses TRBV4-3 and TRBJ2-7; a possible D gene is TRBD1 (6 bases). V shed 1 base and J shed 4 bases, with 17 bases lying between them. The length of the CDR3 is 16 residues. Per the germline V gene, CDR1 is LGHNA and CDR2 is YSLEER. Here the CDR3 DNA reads TGCGCCAGCAGCCAAGTGCAGGACAGCGGTGGGTACGAGCAGTACTTC. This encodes CASSQVQDSGGYEQYF.

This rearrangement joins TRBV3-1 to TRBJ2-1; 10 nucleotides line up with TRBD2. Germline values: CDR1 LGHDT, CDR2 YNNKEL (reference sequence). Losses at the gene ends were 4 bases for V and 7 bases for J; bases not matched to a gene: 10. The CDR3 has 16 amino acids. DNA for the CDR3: TGTGCCAGCAGCCCCGGGTCTAGCGGGAGTTCGAATGAGCAGTTCTTC. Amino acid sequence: CASSPGSSGSSNEQFF.

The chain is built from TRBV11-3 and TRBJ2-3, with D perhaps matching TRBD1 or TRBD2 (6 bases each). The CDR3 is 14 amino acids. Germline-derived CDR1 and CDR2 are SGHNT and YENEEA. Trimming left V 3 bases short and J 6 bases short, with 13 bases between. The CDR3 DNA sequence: TGTGCCAGCAGCTTTACAGGGAGGTGGGATACGCAGTATTTT. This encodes CASSFTGRWDTQYF.

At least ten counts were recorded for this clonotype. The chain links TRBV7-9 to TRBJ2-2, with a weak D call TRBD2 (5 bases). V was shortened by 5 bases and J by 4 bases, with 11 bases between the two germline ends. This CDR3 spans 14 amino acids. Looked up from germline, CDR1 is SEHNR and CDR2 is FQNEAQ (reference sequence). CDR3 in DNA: TGTGCCAGCAGCGATCGAGGGCCCACCGGGGAGCTGTTTTTT. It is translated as CASSDRGPTGELFF.